The 14 T cell receptor beta chains in this list originate from one sample, sequenced in a study of response to subunit inactivated influenza vaccine. TCRdb re-called the RT-PCR reads through MiXCR, storing one row per CDR3 protein. This table has under 200,000 distinct CDR3 sequences, 9.5% to 15% appearing once. These data also formed part of another study, on T cells expressing NK-cell markers. As reported in that work: 5'RACE template switching built TCR beta cDNA with unique molecular identifiers.

The sequencing here drew on CD8+ T cells sorted from PBMCs, taken roughly 12 days after vaccination. These TCRs come from a middle-aged man who received an inactivated influenza vaccine.

V and J are TRBV20-1 and TRBJ2-5, with D possibly TRBD2 on 5 matching bases. The CDR3 length is 12 residues. The germline V gene encodes CDR1 DFQATT and CDR2 SNEGSKA (reference sequence). The V end was cut by 1 base, the J end by 3 bases, with 6 bases between. CDR3 region: CSARGLKETQYF. DNA for the CDR3: TGCAGTGCTAGAGGACTAAAAGAGACCCAGTACTTC.

Here the CDR3 reads CASSQEHGSLQETQYF. The CDR3 region has the DNA TGCGCCAGCAGCCAAGAACACGGGAGCCTCCAAGAGACCCAGTACTTC. The chain links TRBV4-3 to TRBJ2-5; possibly TRBD2 for D (6 bases). This CDR3 comprises 16 residues. Germline CDR1 and CDR2: LGHNA and YSLEER. V lost 0 bases to trimming and J lost 1 base, with 12 bases between them.

This clonotype was seen a handful of times. This chain links TRBV28 with TRBJ2-7; D remains unclear. Germline lookup yields CDR1 MDHEN and CDR2 SYDVKM. V lost 1 base, J lost 3 bases, and 1 base lay in between. The CDR3 is 11 amino acids. Written as DNA, the CDR3 is TGTGCCAGCAGTTTATACTACGAGCAGTACTTC. This translates into CASSLYYEQYF.

The CDR3 loop reads CASSLGGSRSTDTQYF. CDR3 sequence (DNA): TGTGCCAGCAGCTTAGGAGGGAGCAGAAGCACAGATACGCAGTATTTT. V and J are TRBV7-2 and TRBJ2-3, with TRBD2 as a possible D gene (5 bases). CDR1 and CDR2 from the germline V gene are SGHTA and FQGNSA. The V end was cut by 1 base, the J end by 0 bases, with 11 bases between. This CDR3 comprises 16 residues.

The gene calls are TRBV5-1 and TRBJ2-1; no reliable D call. This CDR3 is 11 amino acids long. The V and J ends lost 5 bases and 3 bases respectively, with 3 bases between them. Germline V CDR1 and CDR2: SGHRS, YFSETQ. The CDR3 coding sequence is TGCGCCAGCAGGGACTACAATGAGCAGTTCTTC. Its translation: CASRDYNEQFF.

This clonotype was observed at least ten times. V gene TRBV6-5 combines with J gene TRBJ1-1; the match to TRBD1 covers 10 bases. V shed 4 bases, J shed 7 bases, and the junction held 6 bases outside the gene matches. From germline, CDR1 is MNHEY and CDR2 SVGAGI. The CDR3 extends over 14 amino acids. CDR3 sequence: CASSLTGGGGEAFF. The CDR3 bases are TGTGCCAGCAGTTTGACAGGGGGCGGGGGTGAAGCTTTCTTT.

This clonotype was recorded a few times. The CDR3 sequence: CASKPGLAMFSEQFF. Here the CDR3 DNA reads TGTGCCAGCAAACCGGGACTAGCAATGTTTAGTGAGCAGTTCTTC. The chain combines TRBV27 with TRBJ2-1, with 9 nucleotides matching TRBD2. With 7 bases clipped from V and 9 bases from J, the junction kept 13 bases outside the gene matches. The CDR3 has 15 residues. Germline V gene lookup returns CDR1 MNHEY and CDR2 SMNVEV (reference sequence).

This clonotype was counted ten times or more. The rearrangement joins TRBV7-8 to TRBJ2-7; D gene ambiguous. The ends were cut back, 7 bases at V and 9 bases at J, with 13 bases in the middle. Germline assignment: CDR1 SGHVS and CDR2 FQNEAQ. The CDR3 consists of 11 residues. The CDR3 nucleotides are TGTGCCAGCACCTCATCTGGGATGCAGTACTTC. Encoded protein: CASTSSGMQYF.

This clonotype was observed many times. This sequence joins TRBV12-3 or TRBV12-4 and TRBJ2-1; TRBD2 matches 9 bases. Germline trimming cut 6 bases from V and 8 bases from J; bases unmatched to any gene: 8. The CDR3 is 14 residues long. CDR3 DNA sequence: TGTGCCAGCAGGAGTAGCGGGAGTCGTGATGAGCAGTTCTTC. Translating it yields CASRSSGSRDEQFF.

This clonotype came up a few times. The chain carries TRBV28 and TRBJ2-3, with 8 bases matching TRBD1. From germline, CDR1 is MDHEN and CDR2 SYDVKM. V was clipped by 4 bases and J by 0 bases; unmatched bases: 6. There are 16 residues in the CDR3. CDR3 in amino acids: CASSSAWTGSTDTQYF. CDR3 nucleotides: TGTGCCAGCAGTTCCGCCTGGACAGGGAGCACAGATACGCAGTATTTT.

This chain connects TRBV4-3 to TRBJ2-7; perhaps TRBD1 as D (5 bases). Between the trimmed V and J ends, which lost 0 bases and 5 bases, there was a span of 11 bases. Germline CDR1 and CDR2: LGHNA and YSLEER. The length of the CDR3 is 14 residues. As DNA, the CDR3 is TGCGCCAGCAGCCAAGATTCGGGCAGGGACGAGCAGTACTTC. Its translation is CASSQDSGRDEQYF.

The V and J genes are TRBV29-1 and TRBJ2-2; TRBD2 matches 8 bases. Germline V gene sequence: CDR1 SQVTM, CDR2 ANQGSEA. V lost 8 bases, J lost 5 bases, and 13 bases stayed unmatched. CDR3 size: 15 residues. The CDR3 region is CSFRLATSGTGELFF. The CDR3 DNA reads TGCAGCTTTAGACTAGCGACGAGTGGTACCGGGGAGCTGTTTTTT.

This chain uses TRBV9 with TRBJ2-7, with D perhaps TRBD1 (6 bases). The CDR3 is made up of 15 amino acids. Germline V gene sequence: CDR1 SGDLS, CDR2 YYNGEE. V was clipped by 2 bases and J by 2 bases, with 14 bases between them. CDR3 DNA sequence: TGTGCCAGCAGCGTGGGAGCCGGGACAACCTACGAGCAGTACTTC. This codes for CASSVGAGTTYEQYF. Variable domain in full (rest from reference TRBV9 and TRBJ2-7): DSGVTQTPKHLITATGQRVTLRCSPRSGDLSVYWYQQSLDQGLQFLIQYYNGEERAKGNILERFSAQQFPDLHSELNLSSLELGDSALYFCASSVGAGTTYEQYFGPGTRLTVT.

V is TRBV5-1 and J is TRBJ2-3; 13 bases align to TRBD2. This CDR3 has 20 residues. The germline V gene encodes CDR1 SGHRS and CDR2 YFSETQ. V lost 2 bases to trimming and J lost 1 base; unmatched junction nucleotides: 13. The CDR3 DNA sequence: TGCGCCAGCAGCTTCCCGGGACTAGCGGGACTTAGCGGGGGCACAGATACGCAGTATTTT. Translating it yields CASSFPGLAGLSGGTDTQYF.